These T cell receptor beta chains were read from a single sample in a study of CD8 T cells in Susac syndrome. MiXCR, applied by TCRdb to the immunoSEQ multiplex PCR reads, yields one record per CDR3 protein. Of about 190,000 distinct CDR3 sequences in the sample, approximately 96% were seen once. The sequencing input was CD4+ T cells from PBMCs. The receptors come from a human donor with Susac syndrome. CDR3s include the opening cysteine and the closing phenylalanine or tryptophan. Each record gives: V gene, J gene, clone size, D gene, CDR3 protein, CDR3 DNA. The D gene is left open where the match is weak. Rows may omit the clone size; those that give it use once, few, many or a size class.

v_call: TRBV7-2
j_call: TRBJ2-6
clone_size: .
d_call: .
cdr3_aa: CASSLGAPSSGANVLTF
cdr3_nt: TGTGCCAGCAGCTTGGGGGCCCCGAGCTCTGGGGCCAACGTCCTGACTTTC

v_call: TRBV6-2/TRBV6-3
j_call: TRBJ2-3
clone_size: .
d_call: TRBD2
cdr3_aa: CASRGTSADTQYF
cdr3_nt: TGTGCCAGCAGGGGGACTAGTGCAGATACGCAGTATTTT

v_call: TRBV20-1
j_call: TRBJ1-2
clone_size: once
d_call: .
cdr3_aa: CSARDEFNYGYTF
cdr3_nt: TGCAGTGCTAGAGATGAGTTTAACTATGGCTACACCTTC

v_call: TRBV7-8
j_call: TRBJ2-7
clone_size: .
d_call: .
cdr3_aa: CASSSVMVAVSYEQYF
cdr3_nt: TGTGCCAGCAGCTCGGTGATGGTGGCAGTATCCTACGAGCAGTACTTC

v_call: TRBV20-1
j_call: TRBJ1-1
clone_size: .
d_call: .
cdr3_aa: CSVNRGVNTEAFF
cdr3_nt: TGCAGTGTAAATCGGGGAGTAAACACTGAAGCTTTCTTT

v_call: TRBV3-1
j_call: TRBJ2-7
clone_size: once
d_call: .
cdr3_aa: CASSQGGQLGEQYF
cdr3_nt: TGTGCCAGCAGCCAGGGAGGACAGCTTGGGGAGCAGTACTTC

v_call: TRBV14
j_call: TRBJ2-5
clone_size: .
d_call: .
cdr3_aa: CASSQQGFGETQYF
cdr3_nt: TGTGCCAGCAGCCAACAGGGTTTCGGGGAGACCCAGTACTTC

v_call: TRBV5-1
j_call: TRBJ2-5
clone_size: .
d_call: TRBD2
cdr3_aa: CASSSGLAGGRLATQYF
cdr3_nt: TGCGCCAGCAGCTCCGGATTAGCGGGGGGCAGGTTAGCGACCCAGTACTTC

v_call: TRBV4-3
j_call: TRBJ2-5
clone_size: .
d_call: TRBD2
cdr3_aa: CASSQGRTSGVLGSETQYF
cdr3_nt: TGCGCCAGCAGCCAAGGCCGGACTAGCGGGGTCCTGGGGTCGGAGACCCAGTACTTC

v_call: TRBV29-1
j_call: TRBJ2-1
clone_size: .
d_call: .
cdr3_aa: CSVDVRGRVYNEQFF
cdr3_nt: TGCAGCGTTGATGTCAGGGGCAGGGTTTACAATGAGCAGTTCTTC

v_call: TRBV29-1
j_call: TRBJ2-1
clone_size: .
d_call: .
cdr3_aa: CSVEDHGRINNEQFF
cdr3_nt: TGCAGCGTTGAAGATCACGGCAGAATAAACAATGAGCAGTTCTTC

v_call: TRBV6-6
j_call: TRBJ2-1
clone_size: few
d_call: .
cdr3_aa: CASSYVAGEQFF
cdr3_nt: TGTGCCAGCAGTTACGTCGCAGGGGAGCAGTTCTTC

v_call: TRBV11-1
j_call: TRBJ1-2
clone_size: .
d_call: .
cdr3_aa: CASSFAANYGYTF
cdr3_nt: TGTGCCAGCAGCTTCGCAGCTAACTATGGCTACACCTTC

v_call: TRBV20-1
j_call: TRBJ2-4
clone_size: .
d_call: .
cdr3_aa: CSAREGAAKNIQYF
cdr3_nt: TGCAGTGCTAGAGAAGGCGCGGCCAAAAACATTCAGTACTTC

v_call: TRBV7-9
j_call: TRBJ2-1
clone_size: .
d_call: .
cdr3_aa: CASSLWGSSYNEQFF
cdr3_nt: TGTGCCAGCAGCTTATGGGGGAGCTCCTACAATGAGCAGTTCTTC

v_call: TRBV20-1
j_call: TRBJ2-3
clone_size: .
d_call: .
cdr3_aa: CSASPLEGYADTQYF
cdr3_nt: TGCAGTGCTAGCCCTCTTGAAGGATACGCAGATACGCAGTATTTT

v_call: TRBV20-1
j_call: TRBJ2-7
clone_size: .
d_call: .
cdr3_aa: CSASGRGIFYEQYF
cdr3_nt: TGCAGTGCTAGTGGTCGGGGCATATTCTACGAGCAGTACTTC

v_call: TRBV6-1
j_call: TRBJ1-1
clone_size: once
d_call: .
cdr3_aa: CASSRPSNTEAFF
cdr3_nt: TGTGCCAGCTCCAGACCCTCGAACACTGAAGCTTTCTTT

v_call: TRBV12-3/TRBV12-4
j_call: TRBJ2-3
clone_size: .
d_call: TRBD1
cdr3_aa: CASSTFAGTGGTDTQYF
cdr3_nt: TGTGCCAGCAGTACTTTCGCCGGGACAGGGGGCACAGATACGCAGTATTTT

v_call: TRBV6-1
j_call: TRBJ2-7
clone_size: .
d_call: TRBD1
cdr3_aa: CASSTGTGAYEQYF
cdr3_nt: TGTGCCAGCAGTACCGGGACAGGGGCCTACGAGCAGTACTTC

v_call: TRBV7-9
j_call: TRBJ2-5
clone_size: once
d_call: .
cdr3_aa: CASSHSRGRETQYF
cdr3_nt: TGTGCCAGCAGCCACTCGAGGGGACGAGAGACCCAGTACTTC

v_call: TRBV2
j_call: TRBJ2-1
clone_size: .
d_call: .
cdr3_aa: CASSESGLAQPF
cdr3_nt: TGTGCCAGCAGTGAATCAGGGTTGGCGCAACCCTTC

v_call: TRBV3-1
j_call: TRBJ1-5
clone_size: .
d_call: .
cdr3_aa: CASSQNRDQPQHF
cdr3_nt: TGTGCCAGCAGCCAAAATCGAGATCAGCCCCAGCATTTT

v_call: TRBV4-2
j_call: TRBJ2-5
clone_size: .
d_call: TRBD2
cdr3_aa: CASSQAQRGQETQYF
cdr3_nt: TGTGCCAGCAGCCAAGCCCAGCGGGGGCAAGAGACCCAGTACTTC

v_call: TRBV20-1
j_call: TRBJ2-1
clone_size: .
d_call: .
cdr3_aa: CSARDHGDNEQFF
cdr3_nt: TGCAGTGCTAGAGATCACGGTGACAATGAGCAGTTCTTC

v_call: TRBV7-2
j_call: TRBJ2-3
clone_size: .
d_call: .
cdr3_aa: CASTLARSTDTQYF
cdr3_nt: TGTGCCAGCACCCTGGCCCGTTCCACAGATACGCAGTATTTT

v_call: TRBV30
j_call: TRBJ2-1
clone_size: .
d_call: .
cdr3_aa: CAWSPDYYNEQFF
cdr3_nt: TGTGCCTGGAGTCCCGACTACTACAATGAGCAGTTCTTC

v_call: TRBV24-1
j_call: TRBJ2-5
clone_size: .
d_call: .
cdr3_aa: CAIDGSIPEEAQETQYF
cdr3_nt: TGTGCTATAGACGGCTCGATACCGGAGGAAGCCCAAGAGACCCAGTACTTC

v_call: TRBV24-1
j_call: TRBJ2-5
clone_size: few
d_call: TRBD1
cdr3_aa: CATSLTSGQQETQYF
cdr3_nt: TGTGCCACCAGCCTAACCTCGGGACAGCAAGAGACCCAGTACTTC

v_call: TRBV20-1
j_call: TRBJ1-1
clone_size: .
d_call: .
cdr3_aa: CSARQGIGTEAFF
cdr3_nt: TGCAGTGCCCGCCAGGGGATTGGGACTGAAGCTTTCTTT

v_call: TRBV2
j_call: TRBJ1-4
clone_size: once
d_call: .
cdr3_aa: CASNGQRNEKLFF
cdr3_nt: TGTGCCAGCAACGGGCAGCGTAATGAAAAACTGTTTTTT

v_call: TRBV29-1
j_call: TRBJ2-7
clone_size: .
d_call: .
cdr3_aa: CSVEGPYF
cdr3_nt: TGCAGCGTAGAGGGACCGTACTTC

v_call: TRBV9
j_call: TRBJ2-5
clone_size: .
d_call: .
cdr3_aa: CASSVGVGNGETQYF
cdr3_nt: TGTGCCAGCAGCGTAGGTGTAGGGAACGGGGAGACCCAGTACTTC

v_call: TRBV7-9
j_call: TRBJ1-1
clone_size: .
d_call: TRBD1
cdr3_aa: CASSSLTGGDTEAFF
cdr3_nt: TGTGCCAGCAGCTCATTGACAGGGGGGGACACTGAAGCTTTCTTT

v_call: TRBV20-1
j_call: TRBJ2-1
clone_size: once
d_call: .
cdr3_aa: CSASLALQFF
cdr3_nt: TGCAGTGCTAGTCTAGCGCTCCAGTTCTTC

v_call: TRBV20-1
j_call: TRBJ1-5
clone_size: once
d_call: .
cdr3_aa: CSAIHRAGNQPQHF
cdr3_nt: TGCAGTGCTATCCATAGGGCGGGAAATCAGCCCCAGCATTTT

v_call: TRBV6-2/TRBV6-3
j_call: TRBJ2-5
clone_size: .
d_call: .
cdr3_aa: CASSYTRVGETQYF
cdr3_nt: TGTGCCAGCAGTTACACCAGGGTTGGAGAGACCCAGTACTTC

v_call: TRBV18
j_call: TRBJ1-2
clone_size: .
d_call: TRBD1
cdr3_aa: CASSTDRGQTYGYTF
cdr3_nt: TGTGCCAGCTCAACGGACAGGGGGCAAACGTATGGCTACACCTTC

v_call: TRBV6-5
j_call: TRBJ2-2
clone_size: .
d_call: .
cdr3_aa: CASSNTGELFF
cdr3_nt: TGTGCCAGCTCGAACACCGGGGAGCTGTTTTTT

v_call: TRBV3-1
j_call: TRBJ2-7
clone_size: .
d_call: TRBD2
cdr3_aa: CASAAGVSYSYEQYF
cdr3_nt: TGTGCCAGCGCCGCGGGGGTCTCTTATTCCTACGAGCAGTACTTC

v_call: TRBV30
j_call: TRBJ2-7
clone_size: .
d_call: TRBD1
cdr3_aa: CACPGQGLYEQYF
cdr3_nt: TGTGCCTGCCCGGGACAGGGTCTATACGAGCAGTACTTC

v_call: TRBV29-1
j_call: TRBJ1-4
clone_size: .
d_call: .
cdr3_aa: CSVAKTGTTNEKLFF
cdr3_nt: TGCAGCGTCGCTAAGACGGGTACGACTAATGAAAAACTGTTTTTT

v_call: TRBV7-9
j_call: TRBJ2-3
clone_size: .
d_call: TRBD2
cdr3_aa: CASSLLTSGTDTQYF
cdr3_nt: TGTGCCAGCAGCCTCTTGACTAGCGGCACAGATACGCAGTATTTT

v_call: TRBV6-2/TRBV6-3
j_call: TRBJ2-6
clone_size: .
d_call: .
cdr3_aa: CASSYSGANVLTF
cdr3_nt: TGTGCCAGCAGTTACTCTGGGGCCAACGTCCTGACTTTC

v_call: TRBV6-1
j_call: TRBJ2-3
clone_size: .
d_call: .
cdr3_aa: CASRPTGDTDTQYF
cdr3_nt: TGTGCCAGCAGACCCACCGGAGACACAGATACGCAGTATTTT

v_call: TRBV6-1
j_call: TRBJ2-1
clone_size: .
d_call: TRBD1
cdr3_aa: CASRGTGGAGQFF
cdr3_nt: TGTGCCAGCAGGGGGACAGGGGGCGCCGGGCAGTTCTTC

v_call: TRBV3-1
j_call: TRBJ2-3
clone_size: .
d_call: TRBD2
cdr3_aa: CASSVLAGGGTDTQYF
cdr3_nt: TGTGCCAGCAGCGTACTAGCGGGGGGTGGCACAGATACGCAGTATTTT

v_call: TRBV9
j_call: TRBJ2-1
clone_size: once
d_call: TRBD2
cdr3_aa: CASSVASGDTEQFF
cdr3_nt: TGTGCCAGCAGCGTAGCTAGCGGAGACACTGAGCAGTTCTTC

v_call: TRBV6-1
j_call: TRBJ2-4
clone_size: .
d_call: TRBD1
cdr3_aa: CASRTVPGQGRGAKNIQYF
cdr3_nt: TGTGCCAGTCGGACCGTCCCGGGACAGGGGCGGGGTGCCAAAAACATTCAGTACTTC

v_call: TRBV7-7
j_call: TRBJ2-2
clone_size: .
d_call: .
cdr3_aa: CASSLAHTGELFF
cdr3_nt: TGTGCCAGCAGCTTAGCTCACACCGGGGAGCTGTTTTTT

v_call: TRBV12-3/TRBV12-4
j_call: TRBJ2-4
clone_size: .
d_call: TRBD1
cdr3_aa: CASSLQGAPNIQYF
cdr3_nt: TGTGCCAGCAGCCTACAGGGGGCCCCTAACATTCAGTACTTC

v_call: TRBV21-1
j_call: TRBJ2-7
clone_size: .
d_call: .
cdr3_aa: CASSQVPGGNEQYF
cdr3_nt: TGTGCCAGCAGCCAGGTCCCAGGGGGCAACGAGCAGTACTTC

v_call: TRBV25-1
j_call: TRBJ2-7
clone_size: .
d_call: .
cdr3_aa: CASRGEQEQYF
cdr3_nt: TGTGCCAGCCGCGGGGAGCAGGAGCAGTACTTC

v_call: TRBV24-1
j_call: TRBJ2-2
clone_size: .
d_call: .
cdr3_aa: CAPTPTGTGELFF
cdr3_nt: TGTGCCCCCACCCCAACAGGCACCGGGGAGCTGTTTTTT